The source of this T cell receptor beta chain is a study of blood T cell repertoires in acute mononucleosis. Time point reported: convalescence about 6 months (5-8 months) after acute presentation (visit 7). cDNA came from RNA of at least 8,500 tetramer+ CD8 T cells. Sequencing was performed with immunoSEQ multiplex PCR; in TCRdb, only in-frame clones are kept and a portion is missing. The sample includes roughly 1,700 clones, approximately 25% of them seen just once. Broader study findings: GLC-BM-specific selection apparently combined TCR alpha and beta motifs.

The CDR3 runs to 16 residues. Germline V gives CDR1 SGHVS, CDR2 FQNEAQ. V trimming: 5 bases; J trimming: 8 bases; junction bases outside the gene matches: 15. V gene TRBV7-8 combines with J gene TRBJ2-1, with 7 nucleotides matching TRBD2. This clonotype originated in a woman in her late teens or twenties with infectious mononucleosis caused by EBV. This material consisted of EBV GLC epitope tetramer+ CD8+ T cells sorted from PBMCs, taken during convalescence from infectious mononucleosis. Subset meaning: CD8 T cells binding tetramer with EBV BMLF1 280-288 peptide (GLC-BM). Here the CDR3 DNA reads TGTGCCAGCAGCCCTCTAGTTGGCGGGAGTGTCTATGAGCAGTTCTTC. Amino acids: CASSPLVGGSVYEQFF.